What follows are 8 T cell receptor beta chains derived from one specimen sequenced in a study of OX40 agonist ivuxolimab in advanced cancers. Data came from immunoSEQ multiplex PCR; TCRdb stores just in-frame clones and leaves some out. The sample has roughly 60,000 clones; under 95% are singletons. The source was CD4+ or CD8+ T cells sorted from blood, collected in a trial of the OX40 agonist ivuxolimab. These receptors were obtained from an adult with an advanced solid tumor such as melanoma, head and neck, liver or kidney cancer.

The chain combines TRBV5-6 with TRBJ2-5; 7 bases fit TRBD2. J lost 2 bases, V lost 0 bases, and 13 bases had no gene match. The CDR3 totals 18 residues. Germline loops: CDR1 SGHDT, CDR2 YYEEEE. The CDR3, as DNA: TGTGCCAGCAGCTTGGCGCGGCCTAGCGGAGGAGAACAAGAGACCCAGTACTTC. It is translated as CASSLARPSGGEQETQYF.

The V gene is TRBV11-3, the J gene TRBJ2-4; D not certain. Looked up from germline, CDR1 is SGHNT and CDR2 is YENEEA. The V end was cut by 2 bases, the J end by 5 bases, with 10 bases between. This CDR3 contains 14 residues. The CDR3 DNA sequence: TGTGCCAGCAGCTTATACATCGCACAAAACATTCAGTACTTC. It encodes CASSLYIAQNIQYF.

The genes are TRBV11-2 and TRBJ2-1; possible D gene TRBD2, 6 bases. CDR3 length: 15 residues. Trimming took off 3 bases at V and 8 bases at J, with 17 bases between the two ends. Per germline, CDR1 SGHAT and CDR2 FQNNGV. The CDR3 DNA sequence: TGTGCCAGCAGCTTCGCAAGACTAGAAAGGGATGAGCAGTTCTTC. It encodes CASSFARLERDEQFF.

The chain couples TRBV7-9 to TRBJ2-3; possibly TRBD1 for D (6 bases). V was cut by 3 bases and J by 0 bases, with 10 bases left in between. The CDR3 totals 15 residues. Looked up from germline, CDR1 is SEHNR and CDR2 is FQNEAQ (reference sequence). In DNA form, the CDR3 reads TGTGCCAGCAGCTTTTATACAGGGAGCACAGATACGCAGTATTTT. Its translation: CASSFYTGSTDTQYF.

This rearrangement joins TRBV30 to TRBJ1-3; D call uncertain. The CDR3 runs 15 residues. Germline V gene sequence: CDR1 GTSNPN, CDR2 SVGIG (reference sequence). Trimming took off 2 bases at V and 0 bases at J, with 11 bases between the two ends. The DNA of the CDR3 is TGTGCCTGGAGTCGGGCCTCCCGCTCTGGAAACACCATATATTTT. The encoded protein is CAWSRASRSGNTIYF.

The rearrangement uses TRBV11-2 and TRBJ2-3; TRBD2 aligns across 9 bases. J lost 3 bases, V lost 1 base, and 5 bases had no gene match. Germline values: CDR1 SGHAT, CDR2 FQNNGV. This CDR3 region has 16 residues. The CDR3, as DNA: TGTGCCAGCAGCTTAGGTAGCGGGAGTCGGACAGATACGCAGTATTTT. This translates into CASSLGSGSRTDTQYF.

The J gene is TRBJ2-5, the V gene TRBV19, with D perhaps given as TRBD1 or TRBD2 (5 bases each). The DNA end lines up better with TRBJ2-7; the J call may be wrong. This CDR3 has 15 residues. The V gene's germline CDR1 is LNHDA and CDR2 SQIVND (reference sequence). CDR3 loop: CASSGGRGVAYEQYF. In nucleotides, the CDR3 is TGTGCCAGTAGTGGGGGTCGAGGAGTAGCCTACGAGCAGTACTTC.

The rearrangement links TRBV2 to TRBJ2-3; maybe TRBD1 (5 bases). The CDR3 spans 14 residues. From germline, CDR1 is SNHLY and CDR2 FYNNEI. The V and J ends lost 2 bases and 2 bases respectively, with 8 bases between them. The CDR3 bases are TGTGCCAGCAGTGAAATACAGGTCACAGATACGCAGTATTTT. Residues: CASSEIQVTDTQYF.